The following is a TCR beta chain sequence with its context. TCRdb fed the 5' RACE reads into MiXCR, producing one record per CDR3 protein. The sample holds roughly 190,000 distinct CDR3 sequences, about 27% seen once. The sample is drawn from a study of T-cell memory formation after mild COVID-19. V lost 3 bases to trimming and J lost 5 bases; unmatched junction nucleotides: 3. Looked up from germline, CDR1 is SGDLS and CDR2 is YYNGEE. This CDR3 has 14 amino acids. The source of this sequence is an adult woman who had mild COVID-19 (a few samples of this study predate the infection). Cell type and time point are not known. The sample consisted of PBMCs or a T cell subset sorted from them (not recorded which). The J gene is TRBJ2-5, the V gene TRBV9; 11 bases align to TRBD2. CDR3: CASSASSGGETQYF. The CDR3 nucleotides are TGTGCCAGCAGCGCCTCTAGCGGGGGGGAGACCCAGTACTTC.